Sequencing of this T cell receptor beta chain was carried out in a study of T cells in Graves' hyperthyroidism and ophthalmopathy (dated 2019 in TCRdb). Broadly, across the study: Peripheral blood samples were taken at initial diagnosis, before any treatment was given. To identify distinguishing TCR V-J signatures, a discovery cohort of 100 or so patients was used, comprising 40 to 45 with Graves' ophthalmopathy and 57 with stable Graves' hyperthyroidism. Whether ophthalmopathy could be predicted prospectively was tested in an independent validation cohort made up of 18 to 20 hyperthyroidism patients plus 17 patients who later progressed to ophthalmopathy. The approximately 100 discovery patients were randomly split 7:3 into training and test sets. Thyroid tissue and blood T-cell repertoires from about six Graves' hyperthyroidism patients were also compared in the study. After sampling, hyperthyroidism patients received methimazole starting at 30 mg daily, and ophthalmopathy patients received high-dose intravenous methylprednisolone. The paper describes TCR Vbeta CDR3 sequencing of some 130 peripheral blood samples, made up of 43 ophthalmopathy patients, approximately 73 hyperthyroidism patients and roughly 17 progressor patients. On the study overall, not on this receptor specifically: Most expanded thyroid clonotypes (frequency above 0.001) were also detected in blood, a finding suggesting that blood repertoires may reflect thyroid immune responses. In validation, progression to ophthalmopathy was predicted by the model with around 71% sensitivity and 72.22% specificity, a median of approximately 7.1 months before onset. A model built on a 13 V-J signature distinguished ophthalmopathy from stable hyperthyroidism, reaching around 87% sensitivity and about 81% specificity in cross-validation and 80%/75% in testing. No statistical method was used to set the sample size in advance, and investigators knew the group allocation.

A patient counted as having stable Graves' hyperthyroidism if no progression to ophthalmopathy occurred over 18 months of follow-up. Hyperthyroidism patients were newly diagnosed, with disease duration under 2 months, and aged 18 to 65 years. Patients with uncontrolled infections, other autoimmune diseases, pregnancy or lactation were excluded. Diagnoses were based on clinical symptoms, serum thyroxine and TRAb, thyroid ultrasound and orbital computed tomography. PBMCs were isolated from more than 8 ml of fresh peripheral blood by Ficoll-Paque density gradient centrifugation. Total RNA was extracted using Trizol reagent, and RNA quality was assessed on an Agilent 2100 Bioanalyzer. V loses 4 bases, J loses 2 bases, and the germline ends lie 10 bases apart. The CDR3 runs 13 residues from the cysteine to the phenylalanine. Only the CDR3 DNA stays, 39 bases, in frame from base 1. CDR1 and CDR2 (SGHRS, YFSETQ) derive from the germline V gene.

Amplification of TCR beta CDR3 regions was carried out from RNA transcripts. A first-round RT-PCR of the TCR CDR3 used the HTBI primer set with the Qiagen OneStep RT-PCR kit. The libraries were constructed in a second round of multiplex PCR and then size-selected and purified. Sequencing of the libraries was done on an Illumina HiSeq2000 using paired-end 100 bp reads. As for the authors' bioinformatics: SOAPnuke was used to process the raw data, throwing out any read that contained adapters or uncalled bases, had a mean Phred below 15, or lacked an exact constant-primer or identifier match. COPE v1.2.5 was used to merge high-quality paired reads, and clonotypes were defined as unique nucleotide sequences. MiTCR v1.1 was used to align clonotypes to the IMGT TRBV, TRBD and TRBJ reference segments. The analysis was restricted to V-J combinations with a frequency above 0.0001, which together covered 98% to 99.2% of the repertoires. A TCS score was defined as the ratio between F50 (clonal expansion) and ExV (chaos), using BLOSUM62-based TCRdist between CDR3 peptides within each V-J. Welch's t-statistics and random forest reduced several hundred V-J features to around 14, which were used in a naive Bayes classifier (R e1071). Thyroid-blood repertoire similarity was quantified with the Morisita-Horn index. TCRdb passed the public sequencing reads through fastp at Q25 and MiXCR, retaining productive beta sequences. Each CDR3 protein appears once, grouped with its most common genes and DNA. It is TCRdb's table, rather than the study itself, that gives the V and J calls and clone size. This sample is represented by hundreds of thousands of distinct CDR3 sequences; more than 30% of them were singletons. Around 9.3% of the sample lies in the top ten.

The sample holds a few counts of this clonotype. Its recognized antigen is unknown. Base qualities are not at hand, and no much larger clone is one base apart. The receptor comes from a man aged 18-30 years with Graves' hyperthyroidism. Source material: blood. Recombination linked TRBV5-1 to TRBJ2-7; the best D guess is TRBD1, with 6 bases matching. The CDR3 amino acid sequence is: CASSTQGAYEQYF. At the DNA level, the sequence is TGCGCCAGCAGCACACAGGGAGCCTACGAGCAGTACTTC. Outside the CDR3, residues come from the reference TRBV5-1 and TRBJ2-7 proteins, so the full variable domain is: KAGVTQTPRYLIKTRGQQVTLSCSPISGHRSVSWYQQTPGQGLQFLFEYFSETQRNKGNFPGRFSGRQFSNSRSEMNVSTLELGDSALYLCASSTQGAYEQYFGPGTRLTVT.